This note documents a single T cell receptor beta chain sequence. This entry is derived from a study of blood T cell dynamics during melanoma immunotherapy. DNA loading was fixed at 350 to 450 ng for all bulk PBMC samples. Sequencing was performed with immunoSEQ multiplex PCR; in TCRdb, only in-frame clones are kept and a portion is missing. The sample consists of thousands of clones, approximately 85% of them appearing once. Documented time point: week 3, after first cycle of checkpoint inhibitor. The sequencing used blood, collected from a patient treated with checkpoint blockade. This sequence originates from a human donor with melanoma.

This CDR3 reads CASSLEGPEQYF. The CDR3 nucleotides are TGCGCCAGCAGCTTGGAAGGGCCCGAGCAGTACTTC. The V gene is TRBV5-1, the J gene TRBJ2-7; D is uncertain. V was pared by 0 bases and J by 6 bases, with 7 bases between. Looked up from germline, CDR1 is SGHRS and CDR2 is YFSETQ. This CDR3 has 12 residues.